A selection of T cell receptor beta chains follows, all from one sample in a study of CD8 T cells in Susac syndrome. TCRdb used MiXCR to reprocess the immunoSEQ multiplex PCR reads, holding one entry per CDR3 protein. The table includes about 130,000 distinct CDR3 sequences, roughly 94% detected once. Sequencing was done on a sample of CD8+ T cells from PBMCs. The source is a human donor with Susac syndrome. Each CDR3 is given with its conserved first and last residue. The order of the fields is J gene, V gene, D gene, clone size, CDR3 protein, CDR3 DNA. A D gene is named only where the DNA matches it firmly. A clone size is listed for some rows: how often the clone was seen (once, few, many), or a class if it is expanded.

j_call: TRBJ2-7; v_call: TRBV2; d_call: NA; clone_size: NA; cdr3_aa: CASSGGDSYEQYF; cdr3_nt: TGTGCCAGCAGTGGAGGGGACTCCTACGAGCAGTACTTC
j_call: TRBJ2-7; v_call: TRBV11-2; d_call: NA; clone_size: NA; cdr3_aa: CASSLAMGSSYEQYF; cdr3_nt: TGTGCCAGCAGCTTAGCGATGGGGTCCTCCTACGAGCAGTACTTC
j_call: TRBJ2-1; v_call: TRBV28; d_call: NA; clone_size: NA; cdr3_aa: CASSYREFYNEQFF; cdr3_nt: TGTGCCAGCAGTTACAGGGAGTTTTACAATGAGCAGTTCTTC
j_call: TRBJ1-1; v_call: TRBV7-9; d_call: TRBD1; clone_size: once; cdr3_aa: CASSLWTGVNTEAFF; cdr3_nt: TGTGCCAGCAGCTTATGGACAGGAGTGAACACTGAAGCTTTCTTT
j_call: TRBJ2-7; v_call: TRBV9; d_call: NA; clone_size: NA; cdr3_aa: CASSGTPSGLSTYEQYF; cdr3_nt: TGTGCCAGCAGCGGCACCCCATCGGGACTCTCGACCTACGAGCAGTACTTC
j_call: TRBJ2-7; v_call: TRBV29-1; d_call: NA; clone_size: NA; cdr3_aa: CSVDDQRGGLYEQYF; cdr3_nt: TGCAGCGTTGATGATCAGAGGGGGGGCCTCTACGAGCAGTACTTC
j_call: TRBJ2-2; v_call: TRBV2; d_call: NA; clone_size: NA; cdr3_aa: CASMAGLNTGELFF; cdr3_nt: TGTGCCAGCATGGCGGGTCTGAACACCGGGGAGCTGTTTTTT
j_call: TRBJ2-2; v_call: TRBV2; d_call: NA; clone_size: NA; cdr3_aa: CASSRPFTGELFF; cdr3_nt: TGTGCCAGCAGTAGGCCGTTCACCGGGGAGCTGTTTTTT
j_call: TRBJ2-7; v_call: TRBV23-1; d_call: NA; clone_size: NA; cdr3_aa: CASTQGPTTSEQYF; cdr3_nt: TGCGCCAGCACCCAGGGACCTACGACCTCAGAGCAGTACTTC
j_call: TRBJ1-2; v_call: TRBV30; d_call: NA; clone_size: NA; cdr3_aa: CACLTSDSRVYGYTF; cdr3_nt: TGTGCCTGCCTGACCTCGGACAGCCGGGTCTATGGCTACACCTTC
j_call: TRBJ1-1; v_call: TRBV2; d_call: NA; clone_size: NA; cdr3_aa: CAITYTEAFF; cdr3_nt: TGTGCCATCACTTACACTGAAGCTTTCTTT
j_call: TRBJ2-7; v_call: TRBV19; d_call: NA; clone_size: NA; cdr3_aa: CASSMSGAPSVDEQYF; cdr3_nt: TGTGCCAGTAGTATGTCGGGGGCACCCTCAGTCGACGAGCAGTACTTC
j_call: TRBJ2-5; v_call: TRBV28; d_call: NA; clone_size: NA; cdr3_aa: CASSFRVTQYF; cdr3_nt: TGTGCCAGCAGTTTTCGAGTGACCCAGTACTTC
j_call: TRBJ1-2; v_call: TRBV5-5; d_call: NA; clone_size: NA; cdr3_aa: CASSLAGPLYGYTF; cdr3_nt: TGTGCCAGCAGCTTGGCGGGGCCTCTCTATGGCTACACCTTC
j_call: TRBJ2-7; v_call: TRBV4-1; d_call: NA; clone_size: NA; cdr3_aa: CASSQKAGSSYEQYF; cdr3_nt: TGCGCCAGCAGCCAAAAAGCGGGTTCGTCCTACGAGCAGTACTTC
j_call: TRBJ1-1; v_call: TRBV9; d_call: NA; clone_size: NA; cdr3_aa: CASSIRAGENTEAFF; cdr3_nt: TGTGCCAGCAGCATCAGGGCGGGGGAGAACACTGAAGCTTTCTTT
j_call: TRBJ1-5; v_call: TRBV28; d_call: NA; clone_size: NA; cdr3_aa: CASSNQPQHF; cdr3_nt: TGTGCCAGCAGCAATCAGCCCCAGCATTTT
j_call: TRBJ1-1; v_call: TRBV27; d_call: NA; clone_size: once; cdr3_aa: CASSLSGPGSEAFF; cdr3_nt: TGTGCCAGCAGTTTATCGGGTCCGGGGTCTGAAGCTTTCTTT
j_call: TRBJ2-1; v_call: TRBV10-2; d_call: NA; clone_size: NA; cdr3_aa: CASSELAIDNEQFF; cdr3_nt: TGCGCCAGCAGTGAACTCGCGATCGATAATGAGCAGTTCTTC